This passage covers 11 T cell receptor beta chains from one sample sequenced in a study of T cells after yellow fever vaccination (dated by TCRdb to between 2017 and 2020). The intended sense of this specimen's treatment or condition label: live attenuated yellow fever vaccine strain. Libraries came from 5' RACE. The sequencing machine was an Illumina NovaSeq 6000. Clones were called with MiXCR by TCRdb after fastp trimmed the public reads at Q25, and only in-frame beta chains were retained. Rows are unified per CDR3 protein, each entry keeping the most common DNA and genes. Across this sample there are some 160,000 distinct CDR3 sequences, with around 9.7% seen only once. Clones ranked in the top ten supply 35% to 40% of the sample. Specimen: CD8+ T cells sorted from PBMCs, collected 45 days after the yellow fever booster vaccination. The receptor source for this set is a young man who received the YFV17D yellow fever vaccine.

This clonotype was observed a few times. V is TRBV20-1 and J is TRBJ2-1, with 8 bases aligning to TRBD1. The V gene end was trimmed by 3 bases and the J gene end by 3 bases; junction bases not matched to a gene: 7. This CDR3 spans 15 amino acids. From germline, CDR1 is DFQATT and CDR2 SNEGSKA (reference sequence). CDR3 region: CSARNSDRGYNEQFF. CDR3 DNA sequence: TGCAGTGCTAGGAATTCCGACAGGGGCTACAATGAGCAGTTCTTC.

Only a few counts were recorded for this clonotype. The chain recombines TRBV9 with TRBJ2-1, with 13 bases that match TRBD2. This CDR3 has 15 residues. Per germline, CDR1 SGDLS and CDR2 YYNGEE. Losses at the gene ends were 4 bases for V and 8 bases for J; bases not matched to a gene: 6. CDR3 protein: CASSPLAGGLDEQFF. The CDR3 region has the DNA TGTGCCAGCAGCCCACTAGCGGGGGGGCTGGATGAGCAGTTCTTC.

This clonotype was counted only a few times. The chain joins TRBV7-9 to TRBJ2-3, with 8 bases lining up with TRBD2. The CDR3 is 15 residues long. V shed 5 bases and J 1 base; nucleotides not matched to a gene: 5. The germline gives CDR1 SEHNR, CDR2 FQNEAQ (reference sequence). The chain's CDR3 is CASSRGGSGTDTQYF. The CDR3 nucleotides read TGTGCCAGCAGCCGGGGGGGGTCGGGCACAGATACGCAGTATTTT. Drawing the rest from reference TRBV7-9 and TRBJ2-3, the complete variable domain is DTGVSQNPRHKITKRGQNVTFRCDPISEHNRLYWYRQTLGQGPEFLTYFQNEAQLEKSRLLSDRFSAERPKGSFSTLEIQRTEQGDSAMYLCASSRGGSGTDTQYFGPGTRLTVL.

This sequence joins TRBV19 and TRBJ1-1, with 12 positions matching TRBD1. V lost 9 bases, J lost 4 bases, and 3 bases stayed unmatched. CDR1 and CDR2 (germline): LNHDA, SQIVND (reference sequence). The length of the CDR3 is 13 residues. This CDR3 reads CARPGQGATEAFF. The CDR3, as DNA: TGTGCCAGACCGGGACAGGGGGCCACTGAAGCTTTCTTT.

This clonotype was recorded at least ten times. The gene calls are TRBV7-8 and TRBJ2-5; 10 nucleotides line up with TRBD2. The V segment lost 5 bases and the J segment 2 bases; nucleotides outside the gene matches: 5. The CDR3 loop spans 15 amino acids. The germline CDR1 and CDR2 sequences are SGHVS and FQNEAQ. CDR3 coding DNA: TGTGCCAGCAGCCGGGGGACTAGCGATCAAGAGACCCAGTACTTC. Translated, it gives CASSRGTSDQETQYF.

Only a few counts were recorded for this clonotype. The chain combines TRBV12-3 or TRBV12-4 with TRBJ2-2; unclear D gene. V shed 4 bases and J shed 5 bases, with 14 bases lying between them. The CDR3 runs 15 residues. The CDR3 DNA is TGTGCCAGCAGTTCTTTGGACCGACCGACCGGGGAGCTGTTTTTT. Its protein product is CASSSLDRPTGELFF.

This clonotype has more than one count but fewer than ten. This chain joins TRBV6-2 or TRBV6-3 and TRBJ2-5; D possibly corresponds to TRBD2 (6 bases). Trimming removed 3 bases from V and 6 bases from J, with 14 bases in between. Germline assignment: CDR1 MNHEY and CDR2 SVGEGT. This CDR3 contains 14 residues. The CDR3 reads CASSYRGTLKTQYF. CDR3 in DNA: TGTGCCAGCAGTTATCGGGGGACGCTGAAGACCCAGTACTTC.

This chain joins TRBV6-2 or TRBV6-3 and TRBJ2-1; TRBD1 or TRBD2 may be the D gene (5 bases each). The ends were cut back, 2 bases at V and 6 bases at J, with 14 bases in the middle. Germline V gene data show CDR1 as MNHEY and CDR2 as SVGEGT. The CDR3 is made up of 15 amino acids. As DNA, the CDR3 is TGTGCCAGCAGTTACCCCGGGGCCGAGGGCAATGAGCAGTTCTTC. Protein product: CASSYPGAEGNEQFF.

The J gene is TRBJ2-1, the V gene TRBV20-1; the D is unclear. The CDR3 runs to 13 residues. Trimming cost V 1 base and J 3 bases, with 7 bases left between them. Germline V gene sequence: CDR1 DFQATT, CDR2 SNEGSKA (reference sequence). CDR3 protein: CSARAPNYNEQFF. The CDR3 nucleotides read TGCAGTGCTAGAGCCCCTAACTACAATGAGCAGTTCTTC.

The chain links TRBV27 to TRBJ2-7; TRBD1 agrees at 9 bases. CDR1 and CDR2 (germline): MNHEY, SMNVEV (reference sequence). V was pared by 6 bases and J by 7 bases, with 7 bases of the junction left unmatched. The CDR3 is 13 residues long. CDR3 protein: CASSLGTGLEQYF. CDR3 DNA sequence: TGTGCCAGCAGCCTCGGGACAGGGCTAGAGCAGTACTTC.

V is TRBV29-1 and J is TRBJ2-5; 7 nucleotides agree with TRBD1. The CDR3 consists of 11 residues. The germline V gene encodes CDR1 SQVTM and CDR2 ANQGSEA. V gave up 7 bases and J gave up 4 bases; unmatched junction bases: 3. In DNA, the CDR3 is TGCAGCGGAAACAGGGGAGAGACCCAGTACTTC. Residues: CSGNRGETQYF.